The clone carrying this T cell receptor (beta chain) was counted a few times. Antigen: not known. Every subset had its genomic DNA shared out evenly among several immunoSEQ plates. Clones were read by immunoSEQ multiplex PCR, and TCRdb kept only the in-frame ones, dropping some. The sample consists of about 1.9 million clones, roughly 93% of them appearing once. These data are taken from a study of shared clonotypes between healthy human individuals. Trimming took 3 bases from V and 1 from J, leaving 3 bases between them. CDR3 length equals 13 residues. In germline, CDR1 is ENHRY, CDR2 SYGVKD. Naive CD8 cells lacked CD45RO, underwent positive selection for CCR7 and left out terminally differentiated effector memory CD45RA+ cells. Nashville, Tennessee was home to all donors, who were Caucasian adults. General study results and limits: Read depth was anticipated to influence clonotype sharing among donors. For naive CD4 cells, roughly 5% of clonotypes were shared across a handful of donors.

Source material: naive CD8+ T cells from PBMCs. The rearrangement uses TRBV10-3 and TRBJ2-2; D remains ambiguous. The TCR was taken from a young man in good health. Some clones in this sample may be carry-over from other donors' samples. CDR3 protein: CAISEGNTGELFF. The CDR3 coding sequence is TGTGCCATCAGTGAAGGGAACACCGGGGAGCTGTTTTTT.